This T cell receptor (beta chain) stems from a study of Tregs in tolerant kidney transplant recipients. TCRdb's table, derived via immunoSEQ multiplex PCR, lists solely in-frame clones and lacks some. The listing contains 45,000 to 55,000 clones. Unstimulated regulatory T cells (CD4+CD25+CD127-), CD4+CD25- non-regulatory cells, CD4 and CD8 cells were FACS-sorted from thawed PBMCs. V lost 5 bases and J 0 bases, leaving 2 bases between the germline ends. The CDR3 contains 11 residues. Germline V gene sequence: CDR1 SNHLY, CDR2 FYNNEI. Regarding this clone: The read comes to an end 3 residues before the CDR3 does, leaving the germline J gene to fill in the end.

The chain is built from TRBV2 and TRBJ2-7; D call uncertain. This TCR came from a human donor who received a combined kidney and bone marrow transplant. Sequencing was performed on CD4+ T cells from blood, taken before the transplant. The part of the CDR3 DNA that was read is TGTGCCAGCAGTCTCTCCTACGAG. Its translation is CASSLSYE. The complete CDR3 sequence is CASSLSYEQYF. The full variable domain, completed using reference TRBV2 and TRBJ2-7, is EPEVTQTPSHQVTQMGQEVILRCVPISNHLYFYWYRQILGQKVEFLVSFYNNEISEKSEIFDDQFSVERPDGSNFTLKIRSTKLEDSAMYFCASSLSYEQYFGPGTRLTVT.